This T cell receptor beta chain was documented in a study of naive and memory T cell subsets. Findings and caveats of the study: A few larger clonotypes appeared in naive repertoires, especially CD8, possibly memory cells re-expressing CD45RA.

Two oligonucleotides, mixed equimolar, formed the beta constant-region primer covering TRBC1 and TRBC2. The ligated cDNA underwent four PCR rounds using SP2 and nested alpha and beta constant-region primers. TCRdb processed the UMI-ligation and nested PCR reads anew with MiXCR; each CDR3 protein has one entry. The sample carries 150,000 or so distinct CDR3 sequences, 22% recorded once. Regarding this clonotype: The antigen remains unidentified.

Germline V gene sequence: CDR1 MNHEY, CDR2 SVGAGI. This CDR3 has 14 residues. Trimming stripped 4 bases from V and 2 bases from J, with 9 bases between. Sample: naive CD4+ T cells from blood. The TCR was taken from a human donor in good health. The V call is TRBV6-5, the J call TRBJ2-4; weak D call: TRBD2 (5 bases). CDR3 protein: CASSLRETKNIQYF. The DNA of the CDR3 is TGTGCCAGCAGTTTGAGGGAAACCAAAAACATTCAGTACTTC.